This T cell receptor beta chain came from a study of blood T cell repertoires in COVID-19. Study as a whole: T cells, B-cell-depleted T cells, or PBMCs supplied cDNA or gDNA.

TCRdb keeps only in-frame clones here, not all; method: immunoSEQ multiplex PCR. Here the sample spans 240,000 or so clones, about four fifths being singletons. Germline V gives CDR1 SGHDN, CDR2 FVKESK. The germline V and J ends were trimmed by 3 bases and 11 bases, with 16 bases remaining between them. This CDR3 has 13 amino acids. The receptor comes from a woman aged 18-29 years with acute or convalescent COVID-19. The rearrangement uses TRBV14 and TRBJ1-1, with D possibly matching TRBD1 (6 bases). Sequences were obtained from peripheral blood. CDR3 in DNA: TGTGCCAGCAGCCATTTACAGGGCCCCAAGGCTTTCTTT. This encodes CASSHLQGPKAFF.